This TCR beta chain was sequenced for a study of response to subunit inactivated influenza vaccine. One entry per CDR3 protein, called by TCRdb with MiXCR from the RT-PCR reads. The sample has approximately 500,000 distinct CDR3 sequences; 11% to 15% are singletons. Trimming cost V 3 bases and J 6 bases, with 8 bases left between them. The CDR3 sequence is 12 residues long. Germline V gene sequence: CDR1 ENHRY, CDR2 SYGVKD. Only a few counts were recorded for this clonotype. Its cognate antigen is unknown. Study observations and caveats: Seasonal influenza vaccination, on each occasion, was suggested by the authors to recruit few new T cells.

The sequences come from PBMCs from blood, collected 11 to 12 days after vaccination. The chain combines TRBV10-3 with TRBJ1-1; D possibly corresponds to TRBD1 (5 bases). This TCR was sampled from a man aged 45-65 years who received an inactivated influenza vaccine. In DNA, the CDR3 is TGTGCCATCAGTGATGGGGCGTCTGAAGCTTTCTTT. Protein product: CAISDGASEAFF.